The 29 T cell receptor beta chains below all came from one sample that was sequenced in a study of regulatory T cells in long-lasting Graves disease (dated by TCRdb to about 2021). To prepare the library, multiplex PCR was applied. Sequenced using an Illumina HiSeq 4000. iRepertoire HTBI primers and Arm-PCR amplification of CDR3 regions were used to construct TCR beta libraries. The raw public data were reprocessed by TCRdb itself: fastp quality trimming at Q25, MiXCR clonotype calling, in-frame beta chains only. CDR3 protein sequences are deduplicated, and each keeps its most common genes and DNA. This sample lists around 250,000 distinct CDR3 sequences; 20% to 25% were detected once. The ten most abundant clones make up over 11% of the sample. According to the study, the label for this sample's time point signals: newly diagnosed GD, antithyroid drugs for less than 3 months. For both TCR sequencing and RNA sequencing, RNA was extracted from PBMCs in TRIzol.

The source material was peripheral blood mononuclear cells (PBMCs), sampled at new diagnosis, from a patient treated with antithyroid drugs. The receptor source for this set is a female donor with Graves disease.

This clonotype was recorded at least ten times. The chain recombines TRBV6-2 or TRBV6-3 with TRBJ2-7; D possibly matches TRBD1 or TRBD2 (5 bases each). Germline CDR1 and CDR2: MNHEY and SVGEGT. CDR3 length: 15 amino acids. V was trimmed by 3 bases and J by 2 bases, leaving 14 bases between them. CDR3 protein: CASSYGPGRPYEQYF. CDR3 DNA: TGTGCCAGCAGTTATGGGCCAGGGAGACCCTACGAGCAGTACTTC.

About this clonotype itself: A much larger clone differs from this one at a single base, so this may be a read error. This chain connects TRBV6-2 or TRBV6-3 to TRBJ2-2, with a weak D call TRBD1 (6 bases). The CDR3 has 15 amino acids. Trimming left V 6 bases short and J 5 bases short, with 16 bases between. CDR1 and CDR2 (germline): MNHEY, SVGEGT. CDR3 DNA: TGTGCCAGCAGAGGGGACGGCCAGGGGACCGGGGAGCTGTTTTTT. Translation gives CASRGDGQGTGELFF.

In this sample, this clonotype turned up many times. The chain joins TRBV2 to TRBJ2-1; 8 nucleotides agree with TRBD1. Germline-derived CDR1 and CDR2 are SNHLY and FYNNEI. This CDR3 has 18 residues. Trimming took 3 bases from V and 2 from J; bases not matched to a gene: 12. The CDR3 reads CASSDSWFGTGPYNEQFF. The CDR3 DNA is TGTGCCAGCAGTGATTCTTGGTTTGGGACAGGCCCCTACAATGAGCAGTTCTTC. Full variable domain (outside the CDR3, taken from reference TRBV2 and TRBJ2-1): EPEVTQTPSHQVTQMGQEVILRCVPISNHLYFYWYRQILGQKVEFLVSFYNNEISEKSEIFDDQFSVERPDGSNFTLKIRSTKLEDSAMYFCASSDSWFGTGPYNEQFFGPGTRLTVL.

This clonotype appeared many times. V usage is TRBV9 and J usage is TRBJ1-4; D is ambiguous. This CDR3 has 13 amino acids. From germline, CDR1 is SGDLS and CDR2 YYNGEE. V gave up 0 bases and J gave up 6 bases, with 6 bases separating them. The CDR3 reads CASSVATDEKLFF. The CDR3 DNA sequence: TGTGCCAGCAGCGTAGCCACTGATGAAAAACTGTTTTTT.

This clonotype turned up a few times. The chain is built from TRBV6-4 and TRBJ2-2, with a weak D call TRBD1 (5 bases). Germline CDR1 MRHNA, CDR2 SNTAGT. CDR3 length: 13 amino acids. V lost 2 bases and J 7 bases, leaving 8 bases between the germline ends. Here the CDR3 DNA reads TGTGCCAGCAGTGACGCAGGGTTCGGGGAGCTGTTTTTT. Translating it yields CASSDAGFGELFF.

A remark on this clonotype: This sequence may be a read error, since a much larger clone differs from it by one base. This chain uses TRBV7-8 with TRBJ2-7; tentatively, D is TRBD2 (5 bases). With 8 bases removed from V and 0 bases from J, the gap between germline ends came to 14 bases. In germline, CDR1 is SGHVS, CDR2 FQNEAQ. CDR3 length equals 14 residues. This chain's CDR3 is CASLPDWSSYEQYF. As DNA, the CDR3 is TGTGCCAGCCTCCCGGACTGGAGCTCCTACGAGCAGTACTTC. The full variable domain, with the rest looked up from reference TRBV7-8 and TRBJ2-7, is GAGVSQSPRYKVAKRGQDVALRCDPISGHVSLFWYQQALGQGPEFLTYFQNEAQLDKSGLPSDRFFAERPEGSVSTLKIQRTQQEDSAVYLCASLPDWSSYEQYFGPGTRLTVT.

The rearrangement links TRBV30 to TRBJ2-7, with 7 positions matching TRBD1. CDR3 length equals 13 residues. The germline gives CDR1 GTSNPN, CDR2 SVGIG (reference sequence). V shed 5 bases, J shed 5 bases, and the junction held 9 bases outside the gene matches. The CDR3 DNA reads TGTGCCTGGGCCACGACAGGGCTACACGAGCAGTACTTC. Its protein product is CAWATTGLHEQYF.

This clonotype showed up just a few times. The J gene is TRBJ2-1, the V gene TRBV6-4, with 9 bases lining up with TRBD1. This CDR3 region has 15 residues. CDR1 is MRHNA and CDR2 is SNTAGT in the germline V gene. Trimming removed 6 bases from V and 2 bases from J; junction bases left unmatched: 5. Here the CDR3 DNA reads TGTGCCAGCAGGGCCCGGGACAGGGCCTACAATGAGCAGTTCTTC. Translation gives CASRARDRAYNEQFF.

This clonotype showed up many times. This chain joins TRBV7-2 and TRBJ1-5; 8 nucleotides line up with TRBD1. The germline CDR1 and CDR2 sequences are SGHTA and FQGNSA. After removal of 5 bases from V and 2 bases from J, the junction contained 2 bases not matched to a gene. The length of the CDR3 is 14 residues. The CDR3 nucleotides are TGTGCCAGCAGCCCAGGGGGCGGCAATCAGCCCCAGCATTTT. Its translation: CASSPGGGNQPQHF.

This clonotype was detected only a few times. The chain combines TRBV7-9 with TRBJ2-1; 8 nucleotides line up with TRBD1. Germline CDR1 and CDR2: SEHNR and FQNEAQ (reference sequence). The length of the CDR3 is 14 residues. Losses at the gene ends were 5 bases for V and 8 bases for J; bases not matched to a gene: 8. CDR3 DNA: TGTGCCAGCAGCCGGACAGGGTGGATTGATGAGCAGTTCTTC. Translation gives CASSRTGWIDEQFF.

This clonotype was detected many times. DNA of the CDR3: TGTGCCAGCAGCCAAGGACAGGGGGGAACGCAGCCCCAGCATTTT. Its protein is CASSQGQGGTQPQHF. J is TRBJ1-5 and V is TRBV3-1; 9 bases agree with TRBD1. Germline lookup yields CDR1 LGHDT and CDR2 YNNKEL (reference sequence). The CDR3 spans 15 residues. V gave up 1 base and J gave up 7 bases; unmatched junction bases: 5.

The rearrangement joins TRBV14 to TRBJ1-2; D gene unclear. Germline V gene sequence: CDR1 SGHDN, CDR2 FVKESK. The CDR3 consists of 13 residues. The V end lost 4 bases, the J end lost 3 bases, and 9 bases lay between the germline ends. This chain's CDR3 is CASSRDTYYGYTF. The CDR3 region has the DNA TGTGCCAGCAGCCGAGACACCTACTATGGCTACACCTTC.

This clonotype has a count of ten or more. This chain uses TRBV7-8 with TRBJ2-1, with 10 bases fitting TRBD2. CDR1 and CDR2 (germline): SGHVS, FQNEAQ. The junction had 6 bases not matched to a gene; V was cut back by 4 bases and J by 3 bases. The CDR3 runs 16 residues. The CDR3 loop reads CASSYSSGGLYNEQFF. The CDR3 DNA sequence: TGTGCCAGCAGCTATTCTAGCGGGGGACTCTACAATGAGCAGTTCTTC.

This clonotype was seen many times. The gene calls are TRBV19 and TRBJ1-1; D uncertain. With 3 bases removed from V and 0 bases from J, the gap between germline ends came to 8 bases. The CDR3 spans 14 residues. Germline assignment: CDR1 LNHDA and CDR2 SQIVND (reference sequence). The CDR3 here is CASSIGYLNTEAFF. In nucleotides, the CDR3 is TGTGCCAGTAGTATCGGTTACTTGAACACTGAAGCTTTCTTT.

In its sample, this clonotype was seen many times. The chain joins TRBV7-9 to TRBJ1-1; weak D call: TRBD1 (5 bases). Germline V gene data show CDR1 as SEHNR and CDR2 as FQNEAQ (reference sequence). This CDR3 spans 15 amino acids. Trimming removed 7 bases from V and 1 base from J, with 16 bases in between. The CDR3: CASTTWGRRNTEAFF. CDR3 coding DNA: TGTGCCAGCACCACTTGGGGCAGGAGGAACACTGAAGCTTTCTTT.

There are many counts of this clonotype. J is TRBJ1-5 and V is TRBV20-1; 9 bases map to TRBD1. Germline trimming cut 6 bases from V and 3 bases from J; bases unmatched to any gene: 18. The CDR3 is 18 residues long. The germline V gene encodes CDR1 DFQATT and CDR2 SNEGSKA (reference sequence). For the CDR3, the DNA is TGCAGTGCCGGGGACAGGGCGCGCGGTCGGAGATTCAATCAGCCCCAGCATTTT. It encodes CSAGDRARGRRFNQPQHF.

This clonotype was counted ten times or more. This chain uses TRBV11-2 with TRBJ1-1; unclear D gene. V shed 5 bases and J shed 4 bases, with 20 bases lying between them. The CDR3 runs to 16 residues. CDR1 and CDR2 from the germline V gene are SGHAT and FQNNGV. The CDR3 DNA reads TGTGCCAGCAGCCTCGGATGGACCACCGGTGCCACTGAAGCTTTCTTT. It translates to CASSLGWTTGATEAFF.

The rearrangement links TRBV24-1 to TRBJ2-7, with D possibly matching TRBD1 (6 bases). The CDR3 contains 14 residues. The germline V and J ends were trimmed by 3 bases and 0 bases, with 8 bases remaining between them. Germline-derived CDR1 and CDR2 are KGHDR and SFDVKD. CDR3 loop: CATSDQGSSYEQYF. As DNA, the CDR3 is TGTGCCACCAGTGATCAGGGGAGCTCCTACGAGCAGTACTTC.

This clonotype was seen more than once but under ten times. A much larger clonotype is one base distant, so this may be a read error. This chain joins TRBV6-1 and TRBJ1-1; a possible D gene is TRBD1 (5 bases). There are 14 residues in the CDR3. Looked up from germline, CDR1 is MNHNS and CDR2 is SASEGT. This chain's CDR3 is CVIGDAVGYPEAFF. For the CDR3, the DNA is TGTGTTATCGGGGACGCAGTCGGTTACCCTGAAGCTTTCTTT.

This clonotype was counted many times. The chain carries TRBV6-5 and TRBJ2-5, with a possible D match to TRBD1 (5 bases). CDR1 and CDR2 from the germline V gene are MNHEY and SVGAGI. Trimming took off 3 bases at V and 1 base at J, with 15 bases between the two ends. CDR3 length equals 16 residues. CDR3 coding DNA: TGTGCCAGCAGTTATGGACCCCAGGGATCCCAAGAGACCCAGTACTTC. The encoded protein is CASSYGPQGSQETQYF.

In its sample, this clonotype was seen many times. The V call is TRBV6-2 or TRBV6-3, the J call TRBJ2-1, with TRBD1 identical over 10 bases. The germline V gene encodes CDR1 MNHEY and CDR2 SVGEGT. J lost 5 bases, V lost 4 bases, and 5 bases had no gene match. The CDR3 extends over 15 amino acids. The CDR3 DNA is TGTGCCAGCAGTTTCGACAGGGGGCGCGACAATGAGCAGTTCTTC. Its translation is CASSFDRGRDNEQFF.

The CDR3 DNA sequence: TGTGCCAGCAGCTTAGATCTGGGACTAGCGGGATCGTACGAGCAGTACTTC. This encodes CASSLDLGLAGSYEQYF. The gene calls are TRBV11-2 and TRBJ2-7; 13 bases match TRBD2. The CDR3 loop spans 17 amino acids. CDR1 is SGHAT and CDR2 is FQNNGV in the germline V gene. V dropped 0 bases and J dropped 4; count of bases not matched to a gene: 6.

This clonotype has at least ten counts. The rearrangement uses TRBV2 and TRBJ2-3, with 8 bases fitting TRBD1. J gave up 5 bases and V 5 bases, and 3 bases lay outside the gene matches. The length of the CDR3 is 13 residues. Looked up from germline, CDR1 is SNHLY and CDR2 is FYNNEI. CDR3 in amino acids: CASSTGGQDTQYF. For the CDR3, the DNA is TGTGCCAGCAGTACAGGGGGTCAAGATACGCAGTATTTT. Filled out from reference TRBV2 and TRBJ2-3, the complete variable domain reads EPEVTQTPSHQVTQMGQEVILRCVPISNHLYFYWYRQILGQKVEFLVSFYNNEISEKSEIFDDQFSVERPDGSNFTLKIRSTKLEDSAMYFCASSTGGQDTQYFGPGTRLTVL.

This clonotype occurred a few times. The chain joins TRBV4-3 to TRBJ2-4; TRBD1 aligns across 7 bases. CDR3 length equals 15 residues. The junction had 8 bases not matched to a gene; V was cut back by 1 base and J by 8 bases. From germline, CDR1 is LGHNA and CDR2 YSLEER. The CDR3 DNA reads as TGCGCCAGCAGCCAAGTAACAGGGGCCCGGGACATTCAGTACTTC. Its protein is CASSQVTGARDIQYF.

This clonotype was picked up many times. This chain uses TRBV27 with TRBJ1-1; the D gene is possibly TRBD1 (6 bases). Germline CDR1 is MNHEY and CDR2 is SMNVEV (reference sequence). The CDR3 extends over 14 amino acids. V was trimmed by 3 bases and J by 1 base, leaving 9 bases between them. CDR3: CASSFVRGNTEAFF. The DNA for the CDR3 is TGTGCCAGCAGTTTCGTCAGGGGGAACACTGAAGCTTTCTTT.

This clonotype was counted a few times. The chain carries TRBV7-8 and TRBJ1-3, with D possibly matching TRBD1 (5 bases). V was clipped by 7 bases and J by 2 bases, with 18 bases between them. The CDR3 extends over 16 amino acids. CDR1 is SGHVS and CDR2 is FQNEAQ in the germline V gene. CDR3 residues: CASTRGTEKAGNTIYF. Here the CDR3 DNA reads TGTGCCAGCACCCGAGGGACGGAAAAAGCTGGAAACACCATATATTTT.

There are a few counts of this clonotype. This chain links TRBV9 with TRBJ2-1; D possibly matches TRBD1 or TRBD2 (5 bases each). CDR3 length: 18 amino acids. Germline CDR1 SGDLS, CDR2 YYNGEE. The V end was cut by 3 bases, the J end by 0 bases, with 19 bases between. The CDR3 DNA sequence: TGTGCCAGCAGCGAGGGACCGGACCTCCTAAGCTCCTACAATGAGCAGTTCTTC. Residues: CASSEGPDLLSSYNEQFF.

This clonotype was found many times. The gene calls are TRBV6-4 and TRBJ2-2, with D tentatively TRBD1 (5 bases). CDR1 MRHNA and CDR2 SNTAGT come from the germline V gene. V lost 4 bases to trimming and J lost 7 bases, with 13 bases between them. The CDR3 has 14 amino acids. CDR3 bases: TGTGCCAGCAGTGTCTCACCCCAGGGCGGGGAGCTGTTTTTT. Protein sequence: CASSVSPQGGELFF.

This clonotype was picked up one time. The J gene is TRBJ2-7, the V gene TRBV7-8, with TRBD2 matching 7 bases. The germline V gene encodes CDR1 SGHVS and CDR2 FQNEAQ. There are 13 residues in the CDR3. The V segment lost 1 base and the J segment 6 bases; nucleotides outside the gene matches: 3. In nucleotides, the CDR3 is TGTGCCAGCAGCTTAGGGGCGGGAGCCGAGCAGTACTTC. Amino acids: CASSLGAGAEQYF.